Listed here are 29 T cell receptor beta chains from one sample, sequenced in a study of blood T cell repertoires in COVID-19. Here immunoSEQ multiplex PCR was the method, and the copy in TCRdb shows in-frame clones only, minus some. The table shows about 64,000 clones, with approximately 85% occurring only once. Sequences were obtained from peripheral blood. These receptors came from an older woman with COVID-19, enrolled during active disease.

This sequence joins TRBV2 and TRBJ2-3; D perhaps matches TRBD1 (6 bases). Trimming pared 11 bases from V and 4 bases from J, leaving 19 bases between. This CDR3 has 14 amino acids. Per the germline V gene, CDR1 is SNHLY and CDR2 is FYNNEI. The CDR3 loop reads CAGQNREGADTQYF. DNA of the CDR3: TGTGCCGGACAAAACAGGGAAGGAGCAGATACGCAGTATTTT.

The rearrangement joins TRBV12-3 or TRBV12-4 to TRBJ1-1; D ambiguous. The CDR3 is 13 residues long. Trimming removed 2 bases from V and 4 bases from J, with 8 bases in between. Here the CDR3 DNA reads TGTGCCAGCAGTTTACAGGAAGGCACTGAAGCTTTCTTT. As protein: CASSLQEGTEAFF.

This clone appeared a single time. The chain couples TRBV5-8 to TRBJ1-1; TRBD1 is a possible D gene (6 bases). The CDR3 spans 13 residues. V was clipped by 0 bases and J by 10 bases, with 13 bases between them. CDR1 is SGHTS and CDR2 is YDEGEE in the germline V gene. The CDR3 bases are TGTGCCAGCAGCTTGGGACAGGCACTGGGAGCTTTCTTT. Translation: CASSLGQALGAFF.

This clone has only one observation. The chain joins TRBV12-3 or TRBV12-4 to TRBJ2-1; D unclear. The CDR3 contains 12 residues. The ends were cut back, 3 bases at V and 6 bases at J, with 6 bases in the middle. This CDR3 is CASSFSRNEQFF. CDR3 nucleotide sequence: TGTGCCAGCAGTTTTTCCCGCAATGAGCAGTTCTTC.

The chain joins TRBV11-3 to TRBJ1-1; the match to TRBD1 covers 7 bases. CDR3 length equals 15 residues. The J segment lost 5 bases and the V segment lost 5 bases, leaving 11 bases of the junction unmatched. Per germline, CDR1 SGHNT and CDR2 YENEEA. CDR3 sequence (DNA): TGTGCCAGCAGCCCACCTCAGGGGGTTAGGACTGAAGCTTTCTTT. Translation: CASSPPQGVRTEAFF.

This clone was detected once. The chain carries TRBV18 and TRBJ2-7; maybe TRBD2 (6 bases). CDR3 length: 15 residues. CDR1 and CDR2 from the germline V gene are KGHSH and LQKENI. V was cut by 0 bases and J by 3 bases, with 12 bases left in between. The CDR3 region is CASSPPQEGFYEQYF. CDR3 in DNA: TGTGCCAGCTCACCACCCCAGGAGGGTTTCTACGAGCAGTACTTC. Combining the CDR3 with reference TRBV18 and TRBJ2-7 gives the whole variable domain NAGVMQNPRHLVRRRGQEARLRCSPMKGHSHVYWYRQLPEEGLKFMVYLQKENIIDESGMPKERFSAEFPKEGPSILRIQQVVRGDSAAYFCASSPPQEGFYEQYFGPGTRLTVT.

This clone is a singleton in its sample. The chain couples TRBV19 to TRBJ1-5, with D perhaps matching TRBD1 (6 bases). V lost 6 bases and J 6 bases, leaving 18 bases between the germline ends. The CDR3 has 15 amino acids. Germline assignment: CDR1 LNHDA and CDR2 SQIVND (reference sequence). CDR3 nucleotide sequence: TGTGCCAGTAGGGGGGATCCTCAGGGGTCTCAGCCCCAGCATTTT. Protein product: CASRGDPQGSQPQHF.

The chain couples TRBV11-3 to TRBJ1-1; tentative D call: TRBD1 (6 bases). Germline V gene sequence: CDR1 SGHNT, CDR2 YENEEA. The CDR3 consists of 14 residues. Trimming pared 4 bases from V and 0 bases from J, leaving 9 bases between. For the CDR3, the DNA is TGTGCCAGCAGCTCTAGGGGGATGAACACTGAAGCTTTCTTT. Amino acids: CASSSRGMNTEAFF.

The gene calls are TRBV4-3 and TRBJ1-1; unclear D gene. The CDR3 covers 17 residues. The germline V gene has CDR1 LGHNA and CDR2 YSLEER. Trimming cost V 0 bases and J 0 bases, with 14 bases left between them. The chain's CDR3 is CASSQDHYGIMNTEAFF. CDR3 coding DNA: TGCGCCAGCAGCCAAGATCATTACGGGATAATGAACACTGAAGCTTTCTTT.

The gene calls are TRBV25-1 and TRBJ2-3; tentatively, D is TRBD2 (6 bases). The CDR3 has 16 amino acids. The germline V gene has CDR1 MGHDK and CDR2 SYGVNS. V lost 5 bases and J 4 bases, leaving 19 bases between the germline ends. The CDR3 sequence is CASSHTGLALADTQYF. The CDR3 DNA sequence: TGTGCCAGCAGTCATACGGGGCTAGCGTTAGCAGATACGCAGTATTTT.

The chain has TRBV7-2 and TRBJ1-2; D is possibly TRBD1 (6 bases). V was trimmed by 1 base and J by 7 bases, leaving 13 bases between them. Germline values: CDR1 SGHTA, CDR2 FQGNSA. The length of the CDR3 is 14 residues. The CDR3 loop is CASSLGRQVRGYTF. The DNA for the CDR3 is TGTGCCAGCAGCTTAGGACGACAGGTTCGTGGCTACACCTTC.

The rearrangement links TRBV11-2 to TRBJ1-1; possible D gene TRBD1, 6 bases. V lost 4 bases and J 6 bases, leaving 15 bases between the germline ends. The CDR3 covers 14 residues. In germline, CDR1 is SGHAT, CDR2 FQNNGV. CDR3 protein: CASSWVAPGAEAFF. The CDR3 bases are TGTGCCAGCAGCTGGGTTGCTCCAGGGGCTGAAGCTTTCTTT.

This chain links TRBV19 with TRBJ2-3, with D maybe TRBD2 (6 bases). This CDR3 has 17 residues. The V gene's germline CDR1 is LNHDA and CDR2 SQIVND (reference sequence). V was shortened by 0 bases and J by 2 bases, with 15 bases between the two germline ends. The CDR3 bases are TGTGCCAGTAGTATAGATCTGGCGGGGCGGATCACAGATACGCAGTATTTT. It codes for CASSIDLAGRITDTQYF.

The chain joins TRBV10-1 to TRBJ2-3; D unclear. Trimming shortened V by 4 bases and J by 8 bases, and 13 bases separated the two germline ends. Germline V CDR1 and CDR2: WNHNN, SYGVQD (reference sequence). The CDR3 runs to 13 residues. CDR3 coding DNA: TGCGCCAGCAGTGCTAGGAGCCCTGGTACGCAGTATTTT. Residues: CASSARSPGTQYF.

The chain recombines TRBV6-5 with TRBJ2-7, with D possibly being TRBD2 (5 bases). The V end was cut by 7 bases, the J end by 3 bases, with 19 bases between. Germline CDR1 MNHEY, CDR2 SVGAGI. The CDR3 contains 15 residues. CDR3 loop: CASTPTGSQFYEQYF. Here the CDR3 DNA reads TGTGCCAGCACCCCCACGGGATCACAATTCTACGAGCAGTACTTC.

The chain recombines TRBV5-8 with TRBJ1-2; perhaps TRBD1 as D (5 bases). Germline CDR1 SGHTS, CDR2 YDEGEE. The ends were cut back, 5 bases at V and 6 bases at J, with 20 bases in the middle. The CDR3 has 15 amino acids. The CDR3 spells CASSSALGGRDGYTF. The CDR3 coding sequence is TGTGCCAGCAGTTCAGCTCTCGGGGGTAGAGATGGCTACACCTTC.

The chain recombines TRBV5-8 with TRBJ2-5; 11 bases agree with TRBD2. Looked up from germline, CDR1 is SGHTS and CDR2 is YDEGEE. This CDR3 comprises 15 residues. Losses at the gene ends were 4 bases for V and 6 bases for J; bases not matched to a gene: 8. The CDR3 sequence is CASSTEPSGRKTQYF. The CDR3 coding sequence is TGTGCCAGCAGCACCGAACCTAGCGGGAGGAAGACCCAGTACTTC.

This clone was seen more than once but under ten times. This chain uses TRBV6-5 with TRBJ1-6; the D is unclear. The length of the CDR3 is 13 residues. V was shortened by 4 bases and J by 14 bases, with 15 bases between the two germline ends. From germline, CDR1 is MNHEY and CDR2 SVGAGI. The CDR3 region has the DNA TGTGCCAGCAGTTCGGGGATTATAGGGACCCTCCACTTT. Protein product: CASSSGIIGTLHF.

This chain links TRBV14 with TRBJ1-2, with 7 bases lining up with TRBD1. From germline, CDR1 is SGHDN and CDR2 FVKESK. The CDR3 extends over 15 amino acids. The V and J ends lost 4 bases and 8 bases, in that order; junction bases with no gene match: 13. CDR3 nucleotides: TGTGCCAGCAGCCCGCAGGGGGGAAGCACCCAAGGCTACACCTTC. Its protein is CASSPQGGSTQGYTF.

The chain joins TRBV21-1 to TRBJ2-7; whether TRBD2, the table's D call, matches the DNA was not checked. TRBV21-1 is given as a pseudogene. The CDR3 sequence is 14 residues long. The CDR3 coding sequence is TGTGCCAGCAGCCTGGGGACTAGCTCCTACGAGCAGTACTTC. This codes for CASSLGTSSYEQYF.

The chain joins TRBV12-3 or TRBV12-4 to TRBJ1-1, with 7 positions matching TRBD1. This CDR3 contains 13 residues. V lost 6 bases to trimming and J lost 5 bases; unmatched junction nucleotides: 6. CDR3 nucleotides: TGTGCCAGCAGCCGGACAGGCAGTACTGAAGCTTTCTTT. This sequence encodes CASSRTGSTEAFF.

The rearrangement joins TRBV28 to TRBJ2-7; 7 bases match TRBD1. The junction had 5 bases not matched to a gene; V was cut back by 7 bases and J by 2 bases. The CDR3 is made up of 13 amino acids. Per the germline V gene, CDR1 is MDHEN and CDR2 is SYDVKM. The CDR3 DNA sequence: TGTGCCAGCACTGACAGGGAAACCTACGAGCAGTACTTC. Protein sequence: CASTDRETYEQYF.

The chain is built from TRBV7-9 and TRBJ1-1; D remains ambiguous. V shed 6 bases and J shed 5 bases, with 10 bases lying between them. Germline V gene lookup returns CDR1 SEHNR and CDR2 FQNEAQ (reference sequence). The CDR3 totals 12 residues. The CDR3 DNA follows: TGTGCCAGCAGTAAAAGCGCTACTGAAGCTTTCTTT. It yields the protein CASSKSATEAFF.

The chain combines TRBV6-5 with TRBJ2-7; 10 bases agree with TRBD1. Germline V gene sequence: CDR1 MNHEY, CDR2 SVGAGI. V gave up 5 bases and J gave up 0 bases; unmatched junction bases: 1. This CDR3 has 14 residues. The CDR3 region is CASSRTGGSYEQYF. In DNA form, the CDR3 reads TGTGCCAGCAGTAGGACAGGGGGCTCCTACGAGCAGTACTTC.

The chain is built from TRBV10-3 and TRBJ2-1; 10 positions agree with TRBD2. CDR1 and CDR2 (germline): ENHRY, SYGVKD. The junction had 5 bases not matched to a gene; V was cut back by 7 bases and J by 8 bases. The CDR3 covers 13 residues. CDR3 sequence reads: CAIKASGSHEQFF. The CDR3 DNA is TGTGCCATCAAGGCTAGCGGGAGCCATGAGCAGTTCTTC.

V usage is TRBV19 and J usage is TRBJ1-2, with D possibly matching TRBD1 (5 bases). In germline, CDR1 is LNHDA, CDR2 SQIVND (reference sequence). Trimming pared 5 bases from V and 7 bases from J, leaving 20 bases between. This CDR3 has 15 amino acids. CDR3 region: CASSSPGGGTGGYTF. Here the CDR3 DNA reads TGTGCCAGTAGTTCCCCTGGGGGAGGCACTGGTGGCTACACCTTC.

The chain recombines TRBV6-4 with TRBJ2-3; TRBD2 is a possible D gene (6 bases). The CDR3 sequence is 15 residues long. V was pared by 4 bases and J by 0 bases, with 11 bases between. Per germline, CDR1 MRHNA and CDR2 SNTAGT. CDR3 loop: CASSARAGSTDTQYF. CDR3 nucleotides: TGTGCCAGCAGTGCTCGGGCGGGGAGCACAGATACGCAGTATTTT.

CDR3 protein: CASSYGREGYTF. The CDR3 coding sequence is TGTGCCAGCAGCTACGGGAGAGAGGGCTACACCTTC. The chain links TRBV12-3 or TRBV12-4 to TRBJ1-2; D remains ambiguous. Deletions cut 6 bases from V and 8 bases from J, with 13 bases between. The CDR3 is 12 residues long.

The J gene is TRBJ1-6, the V gene TRBV27; no definite D call. Trimming removed 5 bases from V and 6 bases from J, with 14 bases in between. CDR3 length equals 15 residues. CDR1 and CDR2 (germline): MNHEY, SMNVEV (reference sequence). The CDR3: CASSREWVSNSPLHF. The CDR3 DNA is TGTGCCAGCAGTCGGGAGTGGGTTAGTAATTCACCCCTCCACTTT.